The 24 T cell receptor beta chains in this list originate from one sample, sequenced in a study of blood T cell repertoires in COVID-19. Using immunoSEQ multiplex PCR, the repertoire was profiled, and TCRdb retains in-frame clones only, with some absent. The table has under 400,000 clones, 90% seen once. The sequenced material came from peripheral blood. These receptor sequences come from a man between 18 and 35 years old with active or convalescent COVID-19.

This sequence joins TRBV28 and TRBJ1-1, with 8 bases matching TRBD1. V lost 0 bases and J lost 11; bases outside the gene matches: 8. CDR3 length: 14 residues. Germline V gene data show CDR1 as MDHEN and CDR2 as SYDVKM. CDR3 in DNA: TGTGCCAGCAGTTTATGGGCAGGGGGCGTCCAGGCTTTCTTT. Its translation: CASSLWAGGVQAFF.

J is TRBJ1-5 and V is TRBV6-1, with 8 bases fitting TRBD1. V was pared by 5 bases and J by 1 base, with 4 bases of the junction left unmatched. This CDR3 has 15 amino acids. CDR1 and CDR2 from the germline V gene are MNHNS and SASEGT. The CDR3 DNA sequence: TGTGCCAGCAGTCGCGACAGGGGAAGCAATCAGCCCCAGCATTTT. It translates to CASSRDRGSNQPQHF.

The gene calls are TRBV11-2 and TRBJ2-5, with D tentatively TRBD1 (5 bases). Germline V gives CDR1 SGHAT, CDR2 FQNNGV. The CDR3 has 16 residues. V was shortened by 5 bases and J by 0 bases, with 16 bases between the two germline ends. In DNA form, the CDR3 reads TGTGCCAGCAGCCTTATGAAACACAGGTACCAAGAGACCCAGTACTTC. Its translation is CASSLMKHRYQETQYF.

This chain links TRBV11-2 with TRBJ2-3; D gene unclear. The germline V gene has CDR1 SGHAT and CDR2 FQNNGV. Between the trimmed V and J ends, which lost 3 bases and 2 bases, there was a span of 6 bases. The CDR3 has 13 residues. CDR3 in DNA: TGTGCCAGCAGCTTCGTTCTCACAGATACGCAGTATTTT. Protein sequence: CASSFVLTDTQYF.

This clone has just a few counts. The genes are TRBV7-9 and TRBJ2-2; TRBD1 aligns across 7 bases. Looked up from germline, CDR1 is SEHNR and CDR2 is FQNEAQ (reference sequence). The V gene end was trimmed by 5 bases and the J gene end by 3 bases; junction bases not matched to a gene: 6. CDR3 length equals 15 residues. The CDR3: CASSPKTGHTGELFF. The DNA of the CDR3 is TGTGCCAGCAGCCCAAAGACAGGGCACACCGGGGAGCTGTTTTTT.

The chain has TRBV18 and TRBJ1-3; possibly TRBD1 for D (5 bases). V was shortened by 4 bases and J by 1 base, with 17 bases between the two germline ends. The length of the CDR3 is 17 residues. Per germline, CDR1 KGHSH and CDR2 LQKENI. The CDR3 nucleotides read TGTGCCAGCTCACTCGGGACTCAAGGTCGGTCTGGAAACACCATATATTTT. This codes for CASSLGTQGRSGNTIYF. Complete variable domain (other parts from reference TRBV18 and TRBJ1-3): NAGVMQNPRHLVRRRGQEARLRCSPMKGHSHVYWYRQLPEEGLKFMVYLQKENIIDESGMPKERFSAEFPKEGPSILRIQQVVRGDSAAYFCASSLGTQGRSGNTIYFGEGSWLTVV.

V usage is TRBV7-8 and J usage is TRBJ1-3, with D hard to call. The length of the CDR3 is 16 residues. Trimming cost V 3 bases and J 1 base, with 13 bases left between them. Germline assignment: CDR1 SGHVS and CDR2 FQNEAQ. The CDR3 is CASSFSATRSGNTIYF. The CDR3 coding sequence is TGTGCCAGCAGCTTTAGCGCTACTAGGTCTGGAAACACCATATATTTT.

The genes are TRBV9 and TRBJ1-1; weak D call: TRBD1 (5 bases). Germline CDR1 is SGDLS and CDR2 is YYNGEE. The V gene lost 3 bases and the J gene lost 0 bases, with 15 bases spanning the gap. The CDR3 extends over 16 amino acids. The CDR3 bases are TGTGCCAGCAGCGGACAGCCAACGACCATGAACACTGAAGCTTTCTTT. This codes for CASSGQPTTMNTEAFF.

This chain links TRBV4-1 with TRBJ1-2; TRBD1 aligns across 8 bases. J gave up 6 bases and V 2 bases, and 8 bases lay outside the gene matches. Germline assignment: CDR1 MGHRA and CDR2 YSYEKL. CDR3 size: 15 residues. CDR3 DNA sequence: TGCGCCAGCAGCCAAACCCGAGACAGGGGCGATGGCTACACCTTC. This translates into CASSQTRDRGDGYTF.

The chain combines TRBV12-5 with TRBJ2-2; 9 positions agree with TRBD2. This CDR3 has 17 residues. Germline assignment: CDR1 LGHNT and CDR2 FRNRAP. V shed 2 bases, J shed 5 bases, and the junction held 9 bases outside the gene matches. CDR3: CASGLILAGPGTGELFF. CDR3 nucleotide sequence: TGTGCTAGTGGTTTGATCCTAGCGGGGCCGGGGACCGGGGAGCTGTTTTTT.

This sequence joins TRBV4-2 and TRBJ2-3, with unresolved D. The CDR3 runs to 14 residues. V lost 1 base and J 4 bases, leaving 9 bases between the germline ends. The germline V gene has CDR1 LGHNA and CDR2 YNFKEQ. CDR3 nucleotide sequence: TGTGCCAGCAGCCAAGGTTCCAGCGCAGATACGCAGTATTTT. This encodes CASSQGSSADTQYF.

The V gene is TRBV9, the J gene TRBJ2-3, with D possibly TRBD2 on 6 matching bases. Germline V gene data show CDR1 as SGDLS and CDR2 as YYNGEE. The V and J ends lost 0 bases and 2 bases respectively, with 16 bases between them. The CDR3 runs to 17 residues. CDR3 in amino acids: CASSVGALADPTDTQYF. CDR3 bases: TGTGCCAGCAGCGTAGGCGCATTAGCGGACCCCACAGATACGCAGTATTTT.

CDR3 bases: TGTGCCAGCAGCCTCGCCCCCCGGGACAATGAGCAGTTCTTC. This sequence encodes CASSLAPRDNEQFF. V usage is TRBV6-5 and J usage is TRBJ2-1; D remains unclear. Germline CDR1 is MNHEY and CDR2 is SVGAGI. The CDR3 sequence is 14 residues long. Between the trimmed V and J ends, which lost 6 bases and 5 bases, there was a span of 14 bases.

The V and J genes are TRBV6-5 and TRBJ1-4; D might be TRBD1 (6 bases). The V end lost 6 bases, the J end lost 3 bases, and 11 bases lay between the germline ends. CDR1 and CDR2 from the germline V gene are MNHEY and SVGAGI. The CDR3 is 14 residues long. CDR3 loop: CASRRGMANEKLFF. CDR3 DNA: TGTGCCAGCAGAAGGGGGATGGCTAATGAAAAACTGTTTTTT.

The chain carries TRBV3-1 (or the pseudogene TRBV3-2) and TRBJ2-3; TRBD2 matches at 8 bases. CDR3 length: 18 residues. Germline V gene data show CDR1 as LGHDT and CDR2 as YNNKEL (reference sequence). Trimming at V came to 6 bases and at J to 2 bases, leaving 16 bases not matched to a gene. CDR3 coding DNA: TGTGCCAGCAGTCCCCCGGGGGGGCTGAGATATCCCACAGATACGCAGTATTTT. It is translated as CASSPPGGLRYPTDTQYF.

The chain employs TRBV21-1 and TRBJ1-3; the listed D gene, TRBD1, was not tested against the DNA. TRBV21-1 constitutes a pseudogene. The CDR3 covers 17 residues. The CDR3 DNA sequence: TGTGCCAGCAGCGGGGTTATTAGGGGAAAGTCTGGAAACACCATATATTTT. Translated: CASSGVIRGKSGNTIYF.

The J gene is TRBJ1-1, the V gene TRBV6-5; D is perhaps TRBD1 (6 bases). Trimming left V 2 bases short and J 0 bases short, with 13 bases between. This CDR3 region has 16 residues. CDR1 and CDR2 (germline): MNHEY, SVGAGI. CDR3 bases: TGTGCCAGCAGTTACCGGGCAGGGGCCATGAACACTGAAGCTTTCTTT. Protein: CASSYRAGAMNTEAFF.

The V gene is TRBV3-1 (or the pseudogene TRBV3-2), the J gene TRBJ2-1, with D possibly matching TRBD2 (6 bases). The ends were cut back, 0 bases at V and 7 bases at J, with 13 bases in the middle. From germline, CDR1 is LGHDT and CDR2 YNNKEL (reference sequence). CDR3 length equals 15 residues. The CDR3 loop is CASSQDLVADNEQFF. The CDR3 bases are TGTGCCAGCAGCCAAGATTTGGTAGCGGATAATGAGCAGTTCTTC.

The rearrangement links TRBV19 to TRBJ2-4, with D possibly being TRBD2 (7 bases). The V and J ends lost 3 bases and 6 bases respectively, with 15 bases between them. This CDR3 comprises 15 residues. CDR1 LNHDA and CDR2 SQIVND come from the germline V gene (reference sequence). CDR3 region: CASSIRGASGNIQYF. The CDR3 nucleotides are TGTGCCAGTAGTATCCGGGGGGCAAGCGGAAACATTCAGTACTTC.

The chain's CDR3 is CASLLAGGSNEQFF. The CDR3, as DNA: TGTGCCAGCCTGCTAGCGGGAGGTTCGAATGAGCAGTTCTTC. The J gene is TRBJ2-1, the V gene TRBV6-6; TRBD2 matches 11 bases. Germline assignment: CDR1 MNHNY and CDR2 SVGAGI (reference sequence). CDR3 size: 14 residues. The junction had 7 bases not matched to a gene; V was cut back by 8 bases and J by 7 bases.

The chain joins TRBV7-9 to TRBJ2-7; 10 nucleotides agree with TRBD2. The CDR3 extends over 15 amino acids. CDR1 and CDR2 (germline): SEHNR, FQNEAQ (reference sequence). V shed 1 base and J 3 bases; nucleotides not matched to a gene: 3. The DNA for the CDR3 is TGTGCCAGCAGCTTAGAACTAGCGGGAAACTACGAGCAGTACTTC. Protein sequence: CASSLELAGNYEQYF.

The chain has TRBV11-2 and TRBJ2-3; 8 nucleotides line up with TRBD2. CDR3 length: 15 residues. V shed 2 bases and J 2 bases; nucleotides not matched to a gene: 3. The germline CDR1 and CDR2 sequences are SGHAT and FQNNGV. The CDR3 protein is CASSLLAGYTDTQYF. CDR3 nucleotides: TGTGCCAGCAGCTTACTAGCGGGCTACACAGATACGCAGTATTTT.

The V call is TRBV14, the J call TRBJ2-1, with 13 bases fitting TRBD2. The germline V gene encodes CDR1 SGHDN and CDR2 FVKESK. V lost 4 bases and J lost 6; bases outside the gene matches: 15. This CDR3 contains 19 residues. The CDR3 coding sequence is TGTGCCAGCAGCCCAGACTCGGGACTAGCGGGGCGGCGGTCCAATGAGCAGTTCTTC. It codes for CASSPDSGLAGRRSNEQFF.

This chain joins TRBV9 and TRBJ2-7; 8 nucleotides agree with TRBD2. The CDR3 contains 13 residues. The V gene's germline CDR1 is SGDLS and CDR2 YYNGEE. J was trimmed by 2 bases and V by 4 bases; bases with no gene match: 2. Here the CDR3 reads CASSSGLAYEQYF. The CDR3 DNA is TGTGCCAGCAGCTCGGGACTAGCCTACGAGCAGTACTTC.